This T cell receptor (beta chain) derives from a study of T cell repertoires in cytomegalovirus infection. Study-level findings and limits: HLA-C-restricted, CMV-specific TCR beta clonotypes were dominant ex vivo.

MiXCR was run by TCRdb on the reads, yielding one entry per CDR3 protein. The profile covers roughly 720,000 distinct CDR3 sequences, with less than 40% appearing a single time and 2.5% to 3.5% taken by the ten largest. The CDR3 has 14 residues. Trimming at V came to 4 bases and at J to 3 bases, leaving 2 bases not matched to a gene. This clonotype was seen only a few times. The antigen remains unidentified. The rearrangement uses TRBV23-1 and TRBJ2-2, with 7 bases aligning to TRBD2. TRBV23-1 is labeled an ORF, and its function is uncertain. What was sequenced was PBMCs. The TCR sequence derives from a human donor in good health (CMV status not recorded). Some clones in this sample may be carry-over from other donors' samples. The CDR3 region is CASSPGRDTGELFF. The CDR3 DNA sequence: TGCGCCAGCAGTCCGGGGAGGGACACCGGGGAGCTGTTTTTT.